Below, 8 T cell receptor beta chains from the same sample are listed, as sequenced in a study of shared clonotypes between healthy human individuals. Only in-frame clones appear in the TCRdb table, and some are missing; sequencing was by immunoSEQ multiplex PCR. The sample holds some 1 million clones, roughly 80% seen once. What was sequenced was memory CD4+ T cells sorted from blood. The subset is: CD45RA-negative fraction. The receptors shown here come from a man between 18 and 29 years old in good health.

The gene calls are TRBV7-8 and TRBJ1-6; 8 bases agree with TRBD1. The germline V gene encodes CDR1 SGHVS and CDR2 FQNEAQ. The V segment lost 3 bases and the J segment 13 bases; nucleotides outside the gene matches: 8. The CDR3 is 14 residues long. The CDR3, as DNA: TGTGCCAGCAGCTTCGGACAGGGTAAATGGCCCCTCCACTTT. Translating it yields CASSFGQGKWPLHF.

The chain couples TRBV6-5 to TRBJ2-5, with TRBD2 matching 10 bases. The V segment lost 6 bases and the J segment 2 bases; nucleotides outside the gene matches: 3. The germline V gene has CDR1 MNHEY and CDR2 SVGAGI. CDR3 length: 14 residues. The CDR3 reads CASSWTSGQETQYF. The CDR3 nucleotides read TGTGCCAGCAGCTGGACTAGCGGACAAGAGACCCAGTACTTC.

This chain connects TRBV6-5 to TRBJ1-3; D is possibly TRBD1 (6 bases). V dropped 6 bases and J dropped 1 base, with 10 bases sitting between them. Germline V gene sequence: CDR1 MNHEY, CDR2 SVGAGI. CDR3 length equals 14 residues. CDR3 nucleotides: TGTGCCAGCAGCTTGGGGGCTTCTGGAAACACCATATATTTT. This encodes CASSLGASGNTIYF.

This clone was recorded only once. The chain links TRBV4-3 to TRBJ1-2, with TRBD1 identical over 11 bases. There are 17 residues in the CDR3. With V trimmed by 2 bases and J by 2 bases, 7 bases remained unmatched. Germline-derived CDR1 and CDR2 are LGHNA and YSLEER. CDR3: CASSQLGTGGTNYGYTF. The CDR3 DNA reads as TGCGCCAGCAGCCAACTCGGGACAGGGGGTACCAACTATGGCTACACCTTC.

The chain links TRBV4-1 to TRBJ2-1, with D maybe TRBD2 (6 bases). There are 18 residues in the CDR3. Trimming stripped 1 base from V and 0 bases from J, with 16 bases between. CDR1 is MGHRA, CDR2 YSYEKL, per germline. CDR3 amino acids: CASSQGPGSGSSYNEQFF. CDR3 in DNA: TGCGCCAGCAGCCAAGGGCCCGGTTCCGGGAGCTCCTACAATGAGCAGTTCTTC.

The CDR3 spells CASSSGRPSMGNEKLFF. CDR3 bases: TGTGCCAGCAGCTCCGGACGGCCCTCAATGGGTAATGAAAAACTGTTTTTT. The rearrangement joins TRBV7-9 to TRBJ1-4, with D uncertain. Trimming cost V 4 bases and J 4 bases, with 19 bases left between them. This CDR3 is built from 17 residues. Germline CDR1 SEHNR, CDR2 FQNEAQ (reference sequence).

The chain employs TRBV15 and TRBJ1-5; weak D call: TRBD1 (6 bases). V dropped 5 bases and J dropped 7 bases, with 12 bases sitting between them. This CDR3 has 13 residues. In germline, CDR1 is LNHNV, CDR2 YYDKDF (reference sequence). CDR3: CATSPGALQPQHF. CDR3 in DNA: TGTGCCACCAGCCCGGGGGCCTTGCAGCCCCAGCATTTT.

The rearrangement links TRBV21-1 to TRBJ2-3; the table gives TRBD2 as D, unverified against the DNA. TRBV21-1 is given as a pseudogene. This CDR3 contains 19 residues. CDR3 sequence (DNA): TGTGCCAGCAGCATCCCGGATTGGGGGGGACCTTACCGCACAGATACGCAGTATTTT. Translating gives CASSIPDWGGPYRTDTQYF.